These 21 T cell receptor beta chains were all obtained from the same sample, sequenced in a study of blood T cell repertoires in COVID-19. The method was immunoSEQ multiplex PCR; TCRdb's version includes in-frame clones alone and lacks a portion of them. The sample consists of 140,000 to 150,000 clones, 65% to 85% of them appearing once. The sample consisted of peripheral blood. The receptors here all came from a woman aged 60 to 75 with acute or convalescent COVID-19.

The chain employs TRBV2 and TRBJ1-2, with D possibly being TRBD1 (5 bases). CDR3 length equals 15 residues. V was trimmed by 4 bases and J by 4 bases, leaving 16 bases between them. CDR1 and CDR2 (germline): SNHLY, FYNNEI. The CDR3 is CASSVSGLVGYGYTF. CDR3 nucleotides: TGTGCCAGCAGTGTGTCAGGGCTGGTCGGCTATGGCTACACCTTC.

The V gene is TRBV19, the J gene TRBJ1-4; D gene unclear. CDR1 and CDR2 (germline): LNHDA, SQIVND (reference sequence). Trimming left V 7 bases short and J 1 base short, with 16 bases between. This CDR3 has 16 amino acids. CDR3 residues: CASNPGKTRTNEKLFF. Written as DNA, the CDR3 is TGTGCCAGTAACCCGGGGAAGACACGAACTAATGAAAAACTGTTTTTT.

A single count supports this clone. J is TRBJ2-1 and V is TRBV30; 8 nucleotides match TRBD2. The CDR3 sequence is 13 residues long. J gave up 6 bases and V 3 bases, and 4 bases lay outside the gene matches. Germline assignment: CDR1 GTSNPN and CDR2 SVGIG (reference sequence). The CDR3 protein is CAWSLGTSNEQFF. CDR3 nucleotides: TGTGCCTGGAGCTTAGGGACTAGCAATGAGCAGTTCTTC.

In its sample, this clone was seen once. CDR3 sequence (DNA): TGCGCCAGCAGTGAGTCGAGGCTCGACCCGGTTTATTACGAGCAGTACTTC. Protein sequence: CASSESRLDPVYYEQYF. The gene calls are TRBV10-1 and TRBJ2-7; D unclear. The CDR3 loop spans 17 amino acids. The ends were cut back, 0 bases at V and 4 bases at J, with 19 bases in the middle. Germline-derived CDR1 and CDR2 are WNHNN and SYGVQD (reference sequence).

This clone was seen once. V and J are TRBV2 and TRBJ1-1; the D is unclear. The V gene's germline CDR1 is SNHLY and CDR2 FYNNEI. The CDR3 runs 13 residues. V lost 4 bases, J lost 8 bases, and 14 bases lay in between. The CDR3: CASSGAPRREAFF. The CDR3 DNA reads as TGTGCCAGCAGTGGGGCCCCACGGCGAGAAGCTTTCTTT.

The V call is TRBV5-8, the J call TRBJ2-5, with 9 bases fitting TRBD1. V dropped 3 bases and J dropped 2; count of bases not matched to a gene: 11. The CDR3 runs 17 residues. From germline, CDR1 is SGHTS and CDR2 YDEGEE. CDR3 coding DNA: TGTGCCAGCAGCTCGGGACAGGGTGGAAGGGGGCAAGAGACCCAGTACTTC. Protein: CASSSGQGGRGQETQYF.

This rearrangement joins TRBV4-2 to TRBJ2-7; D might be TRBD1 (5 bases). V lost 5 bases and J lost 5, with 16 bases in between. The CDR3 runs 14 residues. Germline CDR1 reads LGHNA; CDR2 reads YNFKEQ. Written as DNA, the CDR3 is TGTGCCAGCAGCGCAGGGATGTTTGGCAACGAGCAGTACTTC. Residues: CASSAGMFGNEQYF.

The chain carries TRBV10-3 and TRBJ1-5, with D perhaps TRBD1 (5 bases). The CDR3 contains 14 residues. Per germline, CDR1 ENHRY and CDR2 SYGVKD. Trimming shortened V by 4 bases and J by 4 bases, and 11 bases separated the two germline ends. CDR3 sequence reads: CAISGQQENQPQHF. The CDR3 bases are TGTGCCATCAGTGGACAACAGGAGAATCAGCCCCAGCATTTT.

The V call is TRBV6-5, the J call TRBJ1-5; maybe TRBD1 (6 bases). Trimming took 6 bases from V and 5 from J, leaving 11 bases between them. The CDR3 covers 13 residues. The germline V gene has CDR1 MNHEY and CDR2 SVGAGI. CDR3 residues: CASRDSGDQPQHF. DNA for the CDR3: TGTGCCAGCAGGGACTCAGGGGATCAGCCCCAGCATTTT.

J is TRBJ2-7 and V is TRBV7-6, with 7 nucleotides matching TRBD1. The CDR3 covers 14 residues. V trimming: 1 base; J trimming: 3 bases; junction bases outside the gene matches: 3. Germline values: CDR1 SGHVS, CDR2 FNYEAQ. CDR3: CASSLEGAFYEQYF. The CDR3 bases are TGTGCCAGCAGCTTAGAGGGGGCCTTCTACGAGCAGTACTTC.

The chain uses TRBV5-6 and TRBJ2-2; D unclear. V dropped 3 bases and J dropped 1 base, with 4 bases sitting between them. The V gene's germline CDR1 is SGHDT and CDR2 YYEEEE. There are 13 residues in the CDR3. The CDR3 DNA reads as TGTGCCAGCAGCTCGGGGAACACCGGGGAGCTGTTTTTT. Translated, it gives CASSSGNTGELFF.

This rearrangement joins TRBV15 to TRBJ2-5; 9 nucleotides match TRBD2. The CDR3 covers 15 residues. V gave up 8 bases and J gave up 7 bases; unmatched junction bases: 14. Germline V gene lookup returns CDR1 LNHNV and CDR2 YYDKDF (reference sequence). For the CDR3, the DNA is TGTGCCACCGGCTTAGCGGGAGCTCCTGCAGGGACCCAGTACTTC. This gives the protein CATGLAGAPAGTQYF.

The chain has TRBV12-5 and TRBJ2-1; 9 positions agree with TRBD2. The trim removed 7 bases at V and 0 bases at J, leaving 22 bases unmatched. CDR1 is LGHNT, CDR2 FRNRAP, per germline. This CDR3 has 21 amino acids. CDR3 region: CASVNPTLAGDIINSYNEQFF. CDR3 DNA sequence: TGTGCTAGTGTCAACCCTACCTTAGCGGGAGATATCATTAACTCCTACAATGAGCAGTTCTTC.

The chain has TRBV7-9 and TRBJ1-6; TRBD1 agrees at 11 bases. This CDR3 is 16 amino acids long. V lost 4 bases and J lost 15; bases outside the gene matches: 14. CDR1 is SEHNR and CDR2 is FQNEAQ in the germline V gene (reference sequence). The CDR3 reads CASSSSGTGGRIILHF. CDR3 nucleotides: TGTGCCAGCAGCTCGTCCGGGACAGGGGGGCGAATAATCCTCCACTTT. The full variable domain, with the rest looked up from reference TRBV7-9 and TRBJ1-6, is DTGVSQNPRHKITKRGQNVTFRCDPISEHNRLYWYRQTLGQGPEFLTYFQNEAQLEKSRLLSDRFSAERPKGSFSTLEIQRTEQGDSAMYLCASSSSGTGGRIILHFGNGTRLTVT.

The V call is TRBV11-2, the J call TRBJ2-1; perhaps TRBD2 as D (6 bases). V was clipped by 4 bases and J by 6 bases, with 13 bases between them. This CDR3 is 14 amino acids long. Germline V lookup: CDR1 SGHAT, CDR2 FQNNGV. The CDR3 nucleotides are TGTGCCAGCAGCTCCACCGGGGGAAGCAATGAGCAGTTCTTC. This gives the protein CASSSTGGSNEQFF.

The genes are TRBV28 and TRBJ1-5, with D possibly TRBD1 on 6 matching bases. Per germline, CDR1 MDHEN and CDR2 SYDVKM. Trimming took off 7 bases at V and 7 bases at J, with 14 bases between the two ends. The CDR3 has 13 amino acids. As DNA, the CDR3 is TGTGCCAGCACCAATACAGGGATGCAGCCCCAGCATTTT. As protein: CASTNTGMQPQHF.

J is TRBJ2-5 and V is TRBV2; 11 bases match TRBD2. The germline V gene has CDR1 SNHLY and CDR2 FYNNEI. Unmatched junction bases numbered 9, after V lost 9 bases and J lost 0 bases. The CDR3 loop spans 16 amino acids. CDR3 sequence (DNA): TGTGCCAGGTCACTAGCGGGGGATTGGTACCAAGAGACCCAGTACTTC. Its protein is CARSLAGDWYQETQYF.

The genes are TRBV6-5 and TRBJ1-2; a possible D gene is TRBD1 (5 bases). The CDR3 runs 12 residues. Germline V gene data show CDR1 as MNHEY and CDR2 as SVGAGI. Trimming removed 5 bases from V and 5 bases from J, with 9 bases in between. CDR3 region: CASSPQGYGYTF. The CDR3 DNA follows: TGTGCCAGCAGTCCTCAGGGTTATGGCTACACCTTC.

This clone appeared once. CDR3 protein: CSASPRDRVSGANVLTF. The CDR3 DNA sequence: TGCAGTGCTAGTCCGCGGGACAGGGTCTCTGGGGCCAACGTCCTGACTTTC. This chain uses TRBV20-1 with TRBJ2-6; 9 bases are a match to TRBD1. Trimming removed 3 bases from V and 0 bases from J; junction bases left unmatched: 6. Germline-derived CDR1 and CDR2 are DFQATT and SNEGSKA (reference sequence). This CDR3 is built from 17 residues.

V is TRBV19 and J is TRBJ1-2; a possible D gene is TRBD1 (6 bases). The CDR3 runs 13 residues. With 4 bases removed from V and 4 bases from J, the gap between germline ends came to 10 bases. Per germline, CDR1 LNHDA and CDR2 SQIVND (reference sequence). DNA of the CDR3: TGTGCCAGTAGTACCCCGACAGGCTATGGCTACACCTTC. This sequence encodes CASSTPTGYGYTF.

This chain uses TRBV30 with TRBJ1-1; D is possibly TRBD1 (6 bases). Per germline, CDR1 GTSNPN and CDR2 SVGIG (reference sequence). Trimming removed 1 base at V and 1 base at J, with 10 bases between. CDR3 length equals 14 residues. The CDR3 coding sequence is TGTGCCTGGAGTGGTCAGGGGAAGAACACTGAAGCTTTCTTT. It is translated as CAWSGQGKNTEAFF.